A single sample is the source of the 13 T cell receptor beta chains below, sequenced in a study of blood T cell repertoires in COVID-19. Here immunoSEQ multiplex PCR was the method, and the copy in TCRdb shows in-frame clones only, minus some. This sample has nearly 400,000 clones, with roughly nine tenths found just once. Material: PBMCs or T cells enriched from blood (not recorded which). The receptors stem from a woman aged 25 to 39 who had recovered from COVID-19.

J is TRBJ1-1 and V is TRBV7-9; D is unclear. Per the germline V gene, CDR1 is SEHNR and CDR2 is FQNEAQ (reference sequence). V was shortened by 7 bases and J by 2 bases, with 17 bases between the two germline ends. This CDR3 is 15 amino acids long. CDR3: CASNPLRVLNTEAFF. CDR3 DNA: TGTGCCAGCAACCCCTTGCGGGTACTAAACACTGAAGCTTTCTTT.

This clone was seen once. The genes are TRBV28 and TRBJ1-2; D not certain. With 2 bases removed from V and 3 bases from J, the gap between germline ends came to 4 bases. Germline V gene lookup returns CDR1 MDHEN and CDR2 SYDVKM. The CDR3 loop spans 12 amino acids. The CDR3, as DNA: TGTGCCAGCAGTTTACGGGACTATGGCTACACCTTC. Translated: CASSLRDYGYTF.

In this sample, this clone turned up once. V usage is TRBV30 and J usage is TRBJ2-7; the D is unclear. The V gene lost 4 bases and the J gene lost 6 bases, with 10 bases spanning the gap. The V gene's germline CDR1 is GTSNPN and CDR2 SVGIG (reference sequence). The CDR3 runs to 11 residues. The CDR3 bases are TGTGCCTGGAATCTAAGTGGCGAGCAGTACTTC. As protein: CAWNLSGEQYF. Variable domain in full (rest from reference TRBV30 and TRBJ2-7): SQTIHQWPATLVQPVGSPLSLECTVEGTSNPNLYWYRQAAGRGLQLLFYSVGIGQISSEVPQNLSASRPQDRQFILSSKKLLLSDSGFYLCAWNLSGEQYFGPGTRLTVT.

The V gene is TRBV7-2, the J gene TRBJ1-5, with D possibly being TRBD1 (5 bases). The CDR3 spans 16 residues. CDR1 SGHTA and CDR2 FQGNSA come from the germline V gene. Trimming removed 7 bases at V and 0 bases at J, with 16 bases between. The CDR3 loop reads CASNPGRVYSNQPQHF. The CDR3 nucleotides read TGTGCCAGCAACCCGGGCAGGGTTTATAGCAATCAGCCCCAGCATTTT.

The chain is built from TRBV7-8 and TRBJ1-1; 9 bases map to TRBD1. CDR3 length: 14 amino acids. With V trimmed by 6 bases and J by 5 bases, 7 bases remained unmatched. Germline V gene sequence: CDR1 SGHVS, CDR2 FQNEAQ. As DNA, the CDR3 is TGTGCCAGCAGACGGGACAGGGTATCAACTGAAGCTTTCTTT. This encodes CASRRDRVSTEAFF.

The chain has TRBV4-1 and TRBJ2-5, with a tentative D call TRBD1 (6 bases). Germline V gene lookup returns CDR1 MGHRA and CDR2 YSYEKL. The ends were cut back, 3 bases at V and 2 bases at J, with 10 bases in the middle. The CDR3 runs to 14 residues. The CDR3 sequence: CASSQTGRQETQYF. In DNA form, the CDR3 reads TGCGCCAGCAGCCAGACAGGACGACAAGAGACCCAGTACTTC.

This chain uses TRBV24-1 with TRBJ1-5; a weak D match, TRBD1 (5 bases). The CDR3 contains 16 residues. Germline CDR1 reads KGHDR; CDR2 reads SFDVKD. Between the trimmed V and J ends, which lost 4 bases and 2 bases, there was a span of 14 bases. For the CDR3, the DNA is TGTGCCACCAGTGACCCAGACAGAAGGGGCAATCAGCCCCAGCATTTT. This codes for CATSDPDRRGNQPQHF.

The rearrangement links TRBV30 to TRBJ2-5; 9 bases match TRBD1. J gave up 6 bases and V 1 base, and 3 bases lay outside the gene matches. The CDR3 sequence is 13 residues long. Germline values: CDR1 GTSNPN, CDR2 SVGIG (reference sequence). As DNA, the CDR3 is TGTGCCTGGAGTGGGGACAGGGTAAAGACCCAGTACTTC. Amino acid sequence: CAWSGDRVKTQYF.

This clone has only one observation. The chain couples TRBV29-1 to TRBJ2-7; TRBD2 might be the D (7 bases). Looked up from germline, CDR1 is SQVTM and CDR2 is ANQGSEA. The CDR3 consists of 13 residues. The V end was cut by 4 bases, the J end by 2 bases, with 12 bases between. The DNA of the CDR3 is TGCAGCGTTGGGGGGGGCCCGGCCTACGAGCAGTACTTC. Protein sequence: CSVGGGPAYEQYF.

The table lists this clone with a count of one. This chain connects TRBV13 to TRBJ1-1, with D uncertain. This CDR3 region has 14 residues. V gave up 5 bases and J gave up 1 base, with 11 bases separating them. CDR1 and CDR2 (germline): PRHDT, FYEKMQ (reference sequence). CDR3 sequence (DNA): TGTGCCAGCAGCCCATACAACAAGAACACTGAAGCTTTCTTT. This codes for CASSPYNKNTEAFF.

The chain has TRBV6-2 or TRBV6-3 and TRBJ2-1; 8 nucleotides agree with TRBD1. The germline V gene has CDR1 MNHEY and CDR2 SVGEGT. The V and J ends lost 6 bases and 9 bases, in that order; junction bases with no gene match: 7. The CDR3 runs to 13 residues. CDR3 in amino acids: CASRPTGGREQFF. In DNA form, the CDR3 reads TGTGCCAGCAGACCTACAGGGGGACGTGAGCAGTTCTTC.

This chain joins TRBV14 and TRBJ1-2; D call uncertain. CDR1 is SGHDN and CDR2 is FVKESK in the germline V gene. This CDR3 is 13 amino acids long. V was pared by 5 bases and J by 7 bases, with 14 bases between. CDR3 amino acids: CASSKQRMSGYTF. CDR3 DNA: TGTGCCAGCAGCAAGCAACGCATGAGTGGCTACACCTTC.

V gene TRBV2 combines with J gene TRBJ1-5; 8 bases match TRBD1. The CDR3 extends over 14 amino acids. Germline-derived CDR1 and CDR2 are SNHLY and FYNNEI. V dropped 3 bases and J dropped 6; count of bases not matched to a gene: 4. DNA of the CDR3: TGTGCCAGCAGTGATATGACAGGGGCTCAGCCCCAGCATTTT. Its translation: CASSDMTGAQPQHF.